The 7 T cell receptor beta chains presented below share a single source sample, sequenced in a study of blood T cell repertoires in COVID-19. Assay: immunoSEQ multiplex PCR; the TCRdb copy retains only in-frame clones and omits some. There are around 120,000 clones in the sample; 70% to 80% occur only once, and 4% lies in the top ten. Sample: peripheral blood. The receptor set was obtained from a woman of 80 years or more with acute or convalescent COVID-19.

This sequence joins TRBV28 and TRBJ1-1, with TRBD1 as a possible D gene (6 bases). The CDR3 consists of 16 residues. Deletions cut 5 bases from V and 2 bases from J, with 18 bases between. Per germline, CDR1 MDHEN and CDR2 SYDVKM. In nucleotides, the CDR3 is TGTGCCAGCAGTGTCCAAACAGGGATAAGAAACACTGAAGCTTTCTTT. Translated, it gives CASSVQTGIRNTEAFF.

The chain employs TRBV6-4 and TRBJ1-1; D call uncertain. V lost 9 bases, J lost 1 base, and 12 bases lay in between. Per germline, CDR1 MRHNA and CDR2 SNTAGT. The CDR3 sequence is 13 residues long. The CDR3, as DNA: TGTGCCAGTTCTTCACTCGGGAACACTGAAGCTTTCTTT. The encoded protein is CASSSLGNTEAFF.

The genes are TRBV4-2 and TRBJ2-3; weak D call: TRBD1 (6 bases). Looked up from germline, CDR1 is LGHNA and CDR2 is YNFKEQ. V lost 4 bases, J lost 2 bases, and 13 bases lay in between. This CDR3 has 15 residues. In DNA form, the CDR3 reads TGTGCCAGCAGCCCCCAACAGGGATACACAGATACGCAGTATTTT. This sequence encodes CASSPQQGYTDTQYF.

The V call is TRBV7-2, the J call TRBJ1-6; no firm D call. Germline V CDR1 and CDR2: SGHTA, FQGNSA. The CDR3 has 12 residues. V lost 6 bases and J lost 8, with 8 bases in between. Written as DNA, the CDR3 is TGTGCCAGCAGTTTAATATATTCACCCCTCCACTTT. Translating gives CASSLIYSPLHF.

This clone appeared a few times. DNA for the CDR3: TGTGCCAGCAGTTACTTGGGACAGGCGCGGGGAGATACGCAGTATTTT. This codes for CASSYLGQARGDTQYF. V gene TRBV28 combines with J gene TRBJ2-3; 8 bases match TRBD1. The ends lost 4 bases at V and 5 bases at J; junction bases unmatched: 11. The CDR3 has 16 amino acids. In germline, CDR1 is MDHEN, CDR2 SYDVKM.

The chain combines TRBV14 with TRBJ2-6; 8 nucleotides match TRBD2. This CDR3 spans 18 amino acids. V was clipped by 3 bases and J by 4 bases; unmatched bases: 11. Germline values: CDR1 SGHDN, CDR2 FVKESK. This chain's CDR3 is CASSHWAGGQSGANVLTF. CDR3 coding DNA: TGTGCCAGCAGCCATTGGGCGGGGGGCCAGTCCGGGGCCAACGTCCTGACTTTC. Full variable domain (missing parts from reference TRBV14 and TRBJ2-6): EAGVTQFPSHSVIEKGQTVTLRCDPISGHDNLYWYRRVMGKEIKFLLHFVKESKQDESGMPNNRFLAERTGGTYSTLKVQPAELEDSGVYFCASSHWAGGQSGANVLTFGAGSRLTVL.

The chain joins TRBV9 to TRBJ2-1; D call uncertain. This CDR3 contains 12 residues. V lost 0 bases to trimming and J lost 8 bases, with 6 bases between them. CDR1 SGDLS and CDR2 YYNGEE come from the germline V gene. DNA of the CDR3: TGTGCCAGCAGCGTAGATCGGGATGAGCAGTTCTTC. This codes for CASSVDRDEQFF. Combining the CDR3 with reference TRBV9 and TRBJ2-1 gives the whole variable domain DSGVTQTPKHLITATGQRVTLRCSPRSGDLSVYWYQQSLDQGLQFLIQYYNGEERAKGNILERFSAQQFPDLHSELNLSSLELGDSALYFCASSVDRDEQFFGPGTRLTVL.